This is a list of T cell receptor beta chains from one sample in a study of blood T cells in healthy people across ages. A single record per CDR3 protein comes from TCRdb applying MiXCR to the 5' RACE reads. The sample yields about 1.4 million distinct CDR3 sequences, 45% to 70% seen once. Sequencing used blood. The origin of the receptors is a man younger than 30 in good health. Each CDR3 is given with its conserved first and last residue. The order of the fields is CDR3 DNA, CDR3 protein, clone size, D gene, J gene, V gene, CDR3 length. D genes are given only for firm matches. Clone sizes are given selectively: once, few, many, or a class where the clone is expanded.

CDR3nt: TGTGCCATCAGTGAGGACAGGGCCTACAATGAGCAGTACTTC
CDR3aa: CAISEDRAYNEQYF
abundance: .
d_gene: TRBD1
j_gene: TRBJ2-7
v_gene: TRBV10-3
len: 14

CDR3nt: TGCGCCAGCGCCTCGACTAGCGGAGCAGAGACCCAGTACTTC
CDR3aa: CASASTSGAETQYF
abundance: .
d_gene: TRBD2
j_gene: TRBJ2-5
v_gene: TRBV5-1
len: 14

CDR3nt: TGTGCCAGCAGCCAAGTAACTAGCGGGGGAGGTAGCACAGATACGCAGTATTTT
CDR3aa: CASSQVTSGGGSTDTQYF
abundance: .
d_gene: TRBD2
j_gene: TRBJ2-3
v_gene: TRBV4-2
len: 18

CDR3nt: TGTGCCAGCAGCCAGGGACTAGCGGGAGGCGACAATGAGCAGTTCTTC
CDR3aa: CASSQGLAGGDNEQFF
abundance: .
d_gene: TRBD2
j_gene: TRBJ2-1
v_gene: TRBV3-1
len: 16

CDR3nt: TGTGCCAGCAGCGACGCCGGGATGCCAGATACGCAGTATTTT
CDR3aa: CASSDAGMPDTQYF
abundance: .
d_gene: .
j_gene: TRBJ2-3
v_gene: TRBV7-9
len: 14

CDR3nt: TGTGCCAGCAGCCAAGATGGGGACTTTCAAGAGACCCAGTACTTC
CDR3aa: CASSQDGDFQETQYF
abundance: .
d_gene: .
j_gene: TRBJ2-5
v_gene: TRBV3-1
len: 15

CDR3nt: TGTGCCAGCAGTGTGGGACAGGATTCCTACGAGCAGTACTTC
CDR3aa: CASSVGQDSYEQYF
abundance: once
d_gene: TRBD1
j_gene: TRBJ2-7
v_gene: TRBV6-1
len: 14

CDR3nt: TGTGCCAGCAAAGCAGACTCCTACGAGCAGTACTTC
CDR3aa: CASKADSYEQYF
abundance: .
d_gene: .
j_gene: TRBJ2-7
v_gene: TRBV7-2
len: 12

CDR3nt: TGTGCCAGCGACAGGGCCGGGCCACAGCCCCAGCATTTT
CDR3aa: CASDRAGPQPQHF
abundance: .
d_gene: TRBD1
j_gene: TRBJ1-5
v_gene: TRBV27
len: 13

CDR3nt: TGTGCCAGCAGCGTGGTCGGGACTAGCGGACTCTCCTACGAGCAGTACTTC
CDR3aa: CASSVVGTSGLSYEQYF
abundance: few
d_gene: TRBD2
j_gene: TRBJ2-7
v_gene: TRBV28
len: 17

CDR3nt: TGTGCCAGCAGCCGCCGGGACTACCTCATCTCCGAGCAGTACTTC
CDR3aa: CASSRRDYLISEQYF
abundance: .
d_gene: TRBD2
j_gene: TRBJ2-7
v_gene: TRBV5-6
len: 15

CDR3nt: TGTGCCAGCAGGCCCGCACGTGAGGGGTTAGATAATTCACCCCTCCACTTT
CDR3aa: CASRPAREGLDNSPLHF
abundance: few
d_gene: .
j_gene: TRBJ1-6
v_gene: TRBV28
len: 17

CDR3nt: TGCAGTGCTAGGACGGGACTAGCGGGATTGAATGAGCAGTTCTTC
CDR3aa: CSARTGLAGLNEQFF
abundance: .
d_gene: TRBD2
j_gene: TRBJ2-1
v_gene: TRBV20-1
len: 15

CDR3nt: TGTGCCGGCAGTCACAGGGGGCTGTCTGCGTTCGATGGCTACACCTTC
CDR3aa: CAGSHRGLSAFDGYTF
abundance: .
d_gene: TRBD1
j_gene: TRBJ1-2
v_gene: TRBV27
len: 16

CDR3nt: TGCAGTGCTCGACGTCCCGGGACACCGAACACTGAAGCTTTCTTT
CDR3aa: CSARRPGTPNTEAFF
abundance: .
d_gene: .
j_gene: TRBJ1-1
v_gene: TRBV20-1
len: 15

CDR3nt: TGTGCCAGCAATGGCGGGGCCCCTAGGGAGACCCAGTACTTC
CDR3aa: CASNGGAPRETQYF
abundance: .
d_gene: .
j_gene: TRBJ2-5
v_gene: TRBV12-3/TRBV12-4
len: 14